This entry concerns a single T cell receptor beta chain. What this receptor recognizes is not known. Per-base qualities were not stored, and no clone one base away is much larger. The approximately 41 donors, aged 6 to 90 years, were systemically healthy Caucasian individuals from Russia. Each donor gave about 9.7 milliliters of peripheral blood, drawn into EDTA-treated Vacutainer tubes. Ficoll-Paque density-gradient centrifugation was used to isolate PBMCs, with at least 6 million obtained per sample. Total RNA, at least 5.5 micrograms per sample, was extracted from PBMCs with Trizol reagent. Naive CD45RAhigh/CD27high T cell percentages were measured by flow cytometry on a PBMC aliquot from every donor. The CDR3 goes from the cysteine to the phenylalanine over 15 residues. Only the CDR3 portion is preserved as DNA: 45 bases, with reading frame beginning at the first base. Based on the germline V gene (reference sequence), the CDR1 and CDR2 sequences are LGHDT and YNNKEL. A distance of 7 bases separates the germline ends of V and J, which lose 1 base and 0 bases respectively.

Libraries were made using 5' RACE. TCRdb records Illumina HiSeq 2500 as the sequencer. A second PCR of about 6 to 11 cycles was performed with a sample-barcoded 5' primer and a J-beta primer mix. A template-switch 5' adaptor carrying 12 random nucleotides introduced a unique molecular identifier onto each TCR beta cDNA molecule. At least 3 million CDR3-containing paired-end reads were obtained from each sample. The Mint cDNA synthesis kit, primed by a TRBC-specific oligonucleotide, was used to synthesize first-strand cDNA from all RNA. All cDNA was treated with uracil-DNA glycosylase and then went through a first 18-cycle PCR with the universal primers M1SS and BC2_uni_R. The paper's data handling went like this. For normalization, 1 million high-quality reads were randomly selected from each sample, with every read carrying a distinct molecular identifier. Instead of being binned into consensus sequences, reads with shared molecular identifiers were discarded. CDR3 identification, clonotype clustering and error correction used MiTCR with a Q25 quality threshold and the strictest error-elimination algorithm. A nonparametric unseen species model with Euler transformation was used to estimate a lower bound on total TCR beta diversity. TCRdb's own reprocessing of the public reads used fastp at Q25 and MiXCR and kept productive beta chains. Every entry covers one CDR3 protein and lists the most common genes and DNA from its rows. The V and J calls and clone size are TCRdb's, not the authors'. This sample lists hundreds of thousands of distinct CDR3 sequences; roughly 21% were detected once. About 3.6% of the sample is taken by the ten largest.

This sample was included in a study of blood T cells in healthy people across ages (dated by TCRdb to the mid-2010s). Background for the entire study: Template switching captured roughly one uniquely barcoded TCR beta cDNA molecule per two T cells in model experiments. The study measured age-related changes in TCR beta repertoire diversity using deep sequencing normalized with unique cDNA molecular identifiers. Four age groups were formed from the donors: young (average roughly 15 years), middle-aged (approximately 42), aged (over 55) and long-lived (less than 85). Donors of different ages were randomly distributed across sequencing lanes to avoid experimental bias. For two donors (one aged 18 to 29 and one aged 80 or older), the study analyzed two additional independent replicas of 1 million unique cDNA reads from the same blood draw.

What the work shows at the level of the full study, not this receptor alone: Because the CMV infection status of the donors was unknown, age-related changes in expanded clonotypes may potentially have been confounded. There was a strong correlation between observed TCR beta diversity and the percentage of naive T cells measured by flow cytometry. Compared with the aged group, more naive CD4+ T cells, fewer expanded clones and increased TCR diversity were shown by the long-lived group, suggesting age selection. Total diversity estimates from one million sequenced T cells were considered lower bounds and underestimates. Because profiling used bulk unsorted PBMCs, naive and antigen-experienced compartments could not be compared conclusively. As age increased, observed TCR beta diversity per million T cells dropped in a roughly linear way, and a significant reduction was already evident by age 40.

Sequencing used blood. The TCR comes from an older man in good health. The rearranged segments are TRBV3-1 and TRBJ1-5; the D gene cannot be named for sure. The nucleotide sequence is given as TGTGCCAGCAGCCAAGCGTCCTCTAGCAATCAGCCCCAGCATTTT. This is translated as CASSQASSSNQPQHF.